The 17 T cell receptor beta chains reported below all come from one sample, sequenced in a study of blood T cell repertoires in COVID-19. Measured with immunoSEQ multiplex PCR; TCRdb has only the in-frame clones, and not every one. The table has fewer than 100,000 clones, more than 80% seen once. Specimen: peripheral blood. The receptor set was obtained from a woman of 80 years or more with acute or convalescent COVID-19.

This clone was recorded only once. This chain connects TRBV6-1 to TRBJ1-4; the match to TRBD1 covers 10 bases. Germline V gene data show CDR1 as MNHNS and CDR2 as SASEGT. This CDR3 spans 13 amino acids. J was trimmed by 11 bases and V by 3 bases; bases with no gene match: 3. CDR3 bases: TGTGCCAGCAGTGAGACAGGGGGCGCGAAACTGTTTTTT. Protein sequence: CASSETGGAKLFF.

The V call is TRBV5-4, the J call TRBJ1-6, with 11 positions matching TRBD1. The CDR3 consists of 16 residues. J lost 7 bases, V lost 4 bases, and 7 bases had no gene match. Germline V gene data show CDR1 as SGHNT and CDR2 as YYREEE (reference sequence). CDR3 sequence reads: CASSPGQGAQNSPLHF. CDR3 in DNA: TGTGCCAGCAGCCCCGGACAGGGGGCGCAGAATTCACCCCTCCACTTT.

J is TRBJ1-6 and V is TRBV15; 10 bases align to TRBD1. This CDR3 has 14 amino acids. The V gene end was trimmed by 5 bases and the J gene end by 9 bases; junction bases not matched to a gene: 4. Germline V CDR1 and CDR2: LNHNV, YYDKDF (reference sequence). CDR3 sequence (DNA): TGTGCCACCAGCCCGTGGGACAGGGGTTCACCCCTCCACTTT. Protein sequence: CATSPWDRGSPLHF.

V is TRBV3-1 (or the pseudogene TRBV3-2) and J is TRBJ2-5; D call uncertain. CDR3 length equals 16 residues. Germline V gene lookup returns CDR1 LGHDT and CDR2 YNNKEL (reference sequence). With 2 bases removed from V and 2 bases from J, the gap between germline ends came to 15 bases. The chain's CDR3 is CASSQTRPRLQETQYF. CDR3 DNA: TGTGCCAGCAGCCAAACCCGCCCGCGGTTACAAGAGACCCAGTACTTC.

The V and J genes are TRBV28 and TRBJ2-2; D is unclear. CDR3 length: 13 amino acids. Deletions cut 1 base from V and 8 bases from J, with 8 bases between. Germline V CDR1 and CDR2: MDHEN, SYDVKM. This chain's CDR3 is CASSLSGWGELFF. The DNA for the CDR3 is TGTGCCAGCAGTTTATCCGGGTGGGGGGAGCTGTTTTTT.

The rearrangement uses TRBV7-6 and TRBJ1-3; D not resolved. The V gene lost 1 base and the J gene lost 0 bases, with 10 bases spanning the gap. Germline V gene sequence: CDR1 SGHVS, CDR2 FNYEAQ. CDR3 size: 16 residues. CDR3 in amino acids: CASSLVSEDSGNTIYF. CDR3 in DNA: TGTGCCAGCAGCTTAGTATCAGAAGACTCTGGAAACACCATATATTTT.

This sequence joins TRBV7-3 and TRBJ1-6; D call uncertain. This CDR3 is built from 13 residues. The V gene's germline CDR1 is SGHTA and CDR2 FQGTGA. Trimming took 7 bases from V and 5 from J, leaving 9 bases between them. In nucleotides, the CDR3 is TGTGCCAGCAAGCTTTCCGATAATTCACCCCTCCACTTT. This encodes CASKLSDNSPLHF.

The chain couples TRBV5-8 to TRBJ2-5; 14 positions agree with TRBD2. The CDR3 loop spans 16 amino acids. The V segment lost 4 bases and the J segment 5 bases; nucleotides outside the gene matches: 7. The germline gives CDR1 SGHTS, CDR2 YDEGEE. The CDR3 nucleotides are TGTGCCAGCAGCATCGGGACTAGCGGGAGTAGTGAGACCCAGTACTTC. Amino acid sequence: CASSIGTSGSSETQYF.

This clone was detected once. V gene TRBV9 combines with J gene TRBJ1-6; 7 positions match TRBD1. Losses at the gene ends were 1 base for V and 7 bases for J; bases not matched to a gene: 11. This CDR3 has 17 residues. Germline lookup yields CDR1 SGDLS and CDR2 YYNGEE. The DNA of the CDR3 is TGTGCCAGCAGCGTAAGTTTCTGGACAGGACCAAATTCACCCCTCCACTTT. This translates into CASSVSFWTGPNSPLHF.

V usage is TRBV28 and J usage is TRBJ2-5, with 7 bases that match TRBD1. The germline V gene has CDR1 MDHEN and CDR2 SYDVKM. V shed 2 bases, J shed 2 bases, and the junction held 8 bases outside the gene matches. CDR3 length equals 16 residues. DNA for the CDR3: TGTGCCAGCAGTTTACTAGGCAGGGGGAAGCAAGAGACCCAGTACTTC. Its protein product is CASSLLGRGKQETQYF.

The rearrangement uses TRBV7-9 and TRBJ1-5; no firm D call. CDR3 size: 13 residues. V lost 5 bases and J 6 bases, leaving 11 bases between the germline ends. CDR1 and CDR2 from the germline V gene are SEHNR and FQNEAQ (reference sequence). CDR3 coding DNA: TGTGCCAGCAGCCCCACCTCAGGTCAGCCCCAGCATTTT. Protein: CASSPTSGQPQHF.

The V and J genes are TRBV3-1 (or the pseudogene TRBV3-2) and TRBJ1-5; 8 bases fit TRBD1. CDR3 length: 14 residues. CDR1 and CDR2 (germline): LGHDT, YNNKEL (reference sequence). V was clipped by 5 bases and J by 2 bases; unmatched bases: 2. CDR3 residues: CASSLTGGNQPQHF. The CDR3 nucleotides read TGTGCCAGCAGCTTGACAGGGGGCAATCAGCCCCAGCATTTT.

This clone was recorded once. This chain connects TRBV7-9 to TRBJ2-2; D call uncertain. Trimming left V 4 bases short and J 1 base short, with 4 bases between. Germline assignment: CDR1 SEHNR and CDR2 FQNEAQ (reference sequence). The CDR3 extends over 13 amino acids. CDR3 amino acids: CASSYRNTGELFF. The CDR3 nucleotides are TGTGCCAGCAGCTACAGGAACACCGGGGAGCTGTTTTTT.

This clone occurred a few times. Other nucleotide sequences in the sample specify the same CDR3. The rearrangement links TRBV12-3 or TRBV12-4 to TRBJ1-5; D is ambiguous. The CDR3 is made up of 13 amino acids. The V gene lost 6 bases and the J gene lost 4 bases, with 10 bases spanning the gap. CDR3 DNA sequence: TGTGCCAGCAGCTTTACCGGTAATCAGCCCCAGCATTTT. Its translation is CASSFTGNQPQHF.

Only one count was recorded for this clone. The rearrangement uses TRBV18 and TRBJ1-2, with 10 bases aligning to TRBD1. The germline gives CDR1 KGHSH, CDR2 LQKENI. V lost 6 bases and J lost 7; bases outside the gene matches: 5. The CDR3 is 13 amino acids. DNA for the CDR3: TGTGCCAGCTCCCGACAGGGGGCTGGTGGCTACACCTTC. It codes for CASSRQGAGGYTF.

The V call is TRBV6-5, the J call TRBJ2-5; possibly TRBD1 for D (6 bases). The CDR3 consists of 13 residues. Trimming removed 7 bases at V and 2 bases at J, with 11 bases between. CDR1 and CDR2 from the germline V gene are MNHEY and SVGAGI. CDR3 residues: CASTGHLQETQYF. The CDR3 region has the DNA TGTGCCAGCACGGGACACCTACAAGAGACCCAGTACTTC.

The chain is built from TRBV5-4 and TRBJ2-4; 7 bases fit TRBD1. This CDR3 region has 15 residues. The J segment lost 2 bases and the V segment lost 3 bases, leaving 5 bases of the junction unmatched. The germline CDR1 and CDR2 sequences are SGHNT and YYREEE (reference sequence). CDR3 in DNA: TGTGCCAGCAGCTCCCGGGACAGTCCCAAAAACATTCAGTACTTC. Residues: CASSSRDSPKNIQYF.